This TCR beta chain was profiled in a study of control samples from healthy donors and cancer patients. The protocol was immunoSEQ multiplex PCR, while the TCRdb copy is restricted to in-frame clones and leaves out a portion. This repertoire shows under 450,000 clones, about 93% found once; its top ten account for 5.5% to 8%. CDR3 length equals 15 residues. J was trimmed by 5 bases and V by 3 bases; bases with no gene match: 7. CDR1 and CDR2 from the germline V gene are MNHNS and SASEGT. Sequences were obtained from PBMCs. This clonotype was sampled from a man aged 35-49 years with head and neck cancer. The V call is TRBV6-1, the J call TRBJ1-2; 9 bases agree with TRBD1. This chain's CDR3 is CASSEEKGTGYGYTF. The DNA for the CDR3 is TGTGCCAGCAGTGAGGAAAAGGGGACAGGGTATGGCTACACCTTC.